This TCR beta chain appears in the sequencing data of a study of blood T cell repertoires in COVID-19. At the level of the study: PBMCs, B-cell-depleted T cells, or T cells provided the cDNA or gDNA that made up the material.

Study processing details: Reference gene primer amplification in the assay estimated nucleated cell counts. Sequenced by immunoSEQ multiplex PCR; TCRdb stores in-frame clones only, minus some. Clone size and the V and J calls come from that table; the DNA yielded D and trimming. The table shows over 200,000 clones, with 87% occurring only once. This sequence was found in a man between 40 and 49 years old with active or convalescent COVID-19. Sequences were obtained from peripheral blood.

The CDR3 nucleotides read TGTGCCAGCAGCTCGGGGACAGCCTACGAGCAGTACTTC. Protein: CASSSGTAYEQYF. The rearrangement uses TRBV5-6 and TRBJ2-7; 7 bases line up with TRBD1. V lost 3 bases to trimming and J lost 2 bases; unmatched junction nucleotides: 2. Germline V CDR1 and CDR2: SGHDT, YYEEEE. This CDR3 is built from 13 residues.